This entry lists 30 T cell receptor beta chains sequenced from one sample in a study of blood T cell repertoires in COVID-19 (dated by TCRdb to the early 2020s). The library was produced with the immunoSEQ multiplex PCR assay. What TCRdb holds here is the immuneACCESS table cut down to in-frame rearrangements. Part of the clones is not present; checked against another copy, under half of the missing clones reflect an unresolved V gene, and the others are unexplained. This sample holds 70,000 to 75,000 clones; about four fifths were observed only once. The ten largest clonotypes hold approximately 28% of the sample. Sample: peripheral blood. The receptors were sampled from a man aged 70-80 years with acute or convalescent COVID-19.

V gene TRBV6-6 combines with J gene TRBJ2-6, with a tentative D call TRBD2 (6 bases). Germline CDR1 is MNHNY and CDR2 is SVGAGI (reference sequence). The V end was cut by 5 bases, the J end by 0 bases, with 17 bases between. The CDR3 totals 18 residues. The CDR3 nucleotides are TGTGCCAGCAGTCTACTACGGGACTCTCACTCTGGGGCCAACGTCCTGACTTTC. Amino acids: CASSLLRDSHSGANVLTF.

The count of this clone is one. This chain links TRBV3-1 (or the pseudogene TRBV3-2) with TRBJ2-7; no reliable D call. V dropped 1 base and J dropped 2 bases, with 3 bases sitting between them. Germline lookup yields CDR1 LGHDT and CDR2 YNNKEL (reference sequence). The CDR3 sequence is 12 residues long. CDR3 sequence (DNA): TGTGCCAGCAGCCAAGTAACCTACGAGCAGTACTTC. This encodes CASSQVTYEQYF.

The J gene is TRBJ2-7, the V gene TRBV2, with 9 positions matching TRBD2. After removal of 3 bases from V and 5 bases from J, the junction contained 2 bases not matched to a gene. This CDR3 has 13 amino acids. The V gene's germline CDR1 is SNHLY and CDR2 FYNNEI. Here the CDR3 reads CASSEGLADEQYF. CDR3 sequence (DNA): TGTGCCAGCAGTGAGGGACTAGCTGACGAGCAGTACTTC.

The CDR3 bases are TGTGCCAGCAGCCAAATGCCGGGGGGCGCCGACTATGGCTACACCTTC. It specifies CASSQMPGGADYGYTF. The chain is built from TRBV16 and TRBJ1-2; D is perhaps TRBD1 (6 bases). Trimming shortened V by 2 bases and J by 3 bases, and 16 bases separated the two germline ends. This CDR3 has 16 residues. Germline CDR1 and CDR2: KGHSY and FQNENV.

The chain links TRBV27 to TRBJ1-4; no reliable D call. Germline V gives CDR1 MNHEY, CDR2 SMNVEV (reference sequence). With 9 bases removed from V and 2 bases from J, the gap between germline ends came to 16 bases. The CDR3 is 15 residues long. The CDR3 nucleotides read TGTGCCAGTAAGTCCCCGGGCGGGACTAATGAAAAACTGTTTTTT. As protein: CASKSPGGTNEKLFF.

The chain has TRBV30 and TRBJ2-3; 10 bases line up with TRBD2. The CDR3 runs 16 residues. V lost 7 bases to trimming and J lost 2 bases; unmatched junction nucleotides: 12. Germline CDR1 GTSNPN, CDR2 SVGIG (reference sequence). CDR3 loop: CASPLGLAGVTDTQYF. The DNA of the CDR3 is TGTGCCTCTCCTTTAGGGCTAGCGGGAGTCACAGATACGCAGTATTTT.

V is TRBV5-5 and J is TRBJ2-3; perhaps TRBD1 as D (5 bases). Trimming stripped 4 bases from V and 0 bases from J, with 6 bases between. The CDR3 runs to 13 residues. CDR1 and CDR2 from the germline V gene are SGHKS and YYEKEE (reference sequence). For the CDR3, the DNA is TGTGCCAGCAGCCCAGGGAGCACAGATACGCAGTATTTT. Its protein product is CASSPGSTDTQYF.

The chain recombines TRBV5-4 with TRBJ1-5; 7 nucleotides line up with TRBD1. In germline, CDR1 is SGHNT, CDR2 YYREEE (reference sequence). Trimming at V came to 4 bases and at J to 5 bases, leaving 9 bases not matched to a gene. The CDR3 has 15 residues. CDR3 in DNA: TGTGCCAGCAGCCAGACAGGGAAGGGCGATCAGCCCCAGCATTTT. The encoded protein is CASSQTGKGDQPQHF.

The V and J genes are TRBV4-2 and TRBJ1-4; 9 bases line up with TRBD1. CDR1 and CDR2 (germline): LGHNA, YNFKEQ. The CDR3 is 16 amino acids. The V and J ends lost 3 bases and 7 bases, in that order; junction bases with no gene match: 9. The CDR3 region has the DNA TGTGCCAGCAGCCAGGCTCAACAGGGGGCAGGTGAAAAACTGTTTTTT. Its translation: CASSQAQQGAGEKLFF.

The rearrangement links TRBV2 to TRBJ2-1, with 8 bases fitting TRBD2. Trimming at V came to 6 bases and at J to 6 bases, leaving 7 bases not matched to a gene. The CDR3 loop spans 14 amino acids. CDR1 and CDR2 (germline): SNHLY, FYNNEI. The CDR3 loop is CASRGIAGPNEQFF. The CDR3 DNA reads as TGTGCCAGCAGGGGGATAGCGGGACCCAATGAGCAGTTCTTC. Combining the CDR3 with reference TRBV2 and TRBJ2-1 gives the whole variable domain EPEVTQTPSHQVTQMGQEVILRCVPISNHLYFYWYRQILGQKVEFLVSFYNNEISEKSEIFDDQFSVERPDGSNFTLKIRSTKLEDSAMYFCASRGIAGPNEQFFGPGTRLTVL.

The chain links TRBV5-1 to TRBJ2-7; TRBD2 matches at 11 bases. Trimming at V came to 0 bases and at J to 4 bases, leaving 9 bases not matched to a gene. The CDR3 length is 17 residues. The germline V gene encodes CDR1 SGHRS and CDR2 YFSETQ. The CDR3 is CASSLELAGDGGYEQYF. CDR3 nucleotides: TGCGCCAGCAGCTTGGAACTAGCGGGAGACGGCGGGTACGAGCAGTACTTC.

The chain combines TRBV6-5 with TRBJ1-4, with TRBD1 identical over 7 bases. Unmatched junction bases numbered 7, after V lost 7 bases and J lost 8 bases. The germline V gene has CDR1 MNHEY and CDR2 SVGAGI. CDR3 length: 13 amino acids. CDR3 protein: CASISSGGEKLFF. The DNA of the CDR3 is TGTGCCAGCATCTCTTCAGGGGGGGAAAAACTGTTTTTT.

The chain employs TRBV18 and TRBJ2-7; 8 bases map to TRBD1. The germline gives CDR1 KGHSH, CDR2 LQKENI. The CDR3 contains 14 residues. Trimming removed 2 bases from V and 0 bases from J; junction bases left unmatched: 0. The CDR3 loop is CASSPTGGSYEQYF. In nucleotides, the CDR3 is TGTGCCAGCTCACCAACAGGGGGCTCCTACGAGCAGTACTTC. The full variable domain, its missing parts supplied by reference TRBV18 and TRBJ2-7, is NAGVMQNPRHLVRRRGQEARLRCSPMKGHSHVYWYRQLPEEGLKFMVYLQKENIIDESGMPKERFSAEFPKEGPSILRIQQVVRGDSAAYFCASSPTGGSYEQYFGPGTRLTVT.

This clone turned up a few times. The J gene is TRBJ1-1, the V gene TRBV19; D may be TRBD1 (5 bases). The CDR3 is 13 residues long. The V end was cut by 7 bases, the J end by 3 bases, with 12 bases between. Germline V CDR1 and CDR2: LNHDA, SQIVND (reference sequence). The CDR3 is CASILTGDTEAFF. As DNA, the CDR3 is TGTGCCAGTATCTTGACGGGGGACACTGAAGCTTTCTTT.

The CDR3: CASSFQLRDGAPGTF. The CDR3 nucleotides read TGCGCCAGCAGCTTCCAACTGCGGGACGGAGCCCCAGGAACCTTC. V is TRBV5-1 and J is TRBJ1-2, with D maybe TRBD1 (5 bases). CDR3 length equals 15 residues. The ends were cut back, 2 bases at V and 14 bases at J, with 25 bases in the middle. CDR1 and CDR2 (germline): SGHRS, YFSETQ.

The chain links TRBV3-1 (or the pseudogene TRBV3-2) to TRBJ1-2; D might be TRBD1 (5 bases). This CDR3 is built from 15 residues. Germline CDR1 is LGHDT and CDR2 is YNNKEL (reference sequence). Trimming removed 6 bases at V and 6 bases at J, with 20 bases between. The CDR3, as DNA: TGTGCCAGCAGACTCGCGGGGGAGGGACTTCATGGCTACACCTTC. Protein sequence: CASRLAGEGLHGYTF.

The rearrangement uses TRBV19 and TRBJ2-7; D call uncertain. This CDR3 region has 15 residues. Trimming took off 3 bases at V and 4 bases at J, with 16 bases between the two ends. Per the germline V gene, CDR1 is LNHDA and CDR2 is SQIVND (reference sequence). The CDR3 sequence is CASSIEAGIGYEQYF. For the CDR3, the DNA is TGTGCCAGTAGTATTGAAGCAGGAATAGGATACGAGCAGTACTTC.

The J gene is TRBJ1-1, the V gene TRBV6-5, with 7 bases that match TRBD1. The CDR3 extends over 13 amino acids. The germline gives CDR1 MNHEY, CDR2 SVGAGI. V was clipped by 5 bases and J by 6 bases; unmatched bases: 6. For the CDR3, the DNA is TGTGCCAGCAGTCCATCGGGACAGCCTGAAGCTTTCTTT. Its protein product is CASSPSGQPEAFF.

The rearrangement links TRBV7-2 to TRBJ2-1; 7 nucleotides match TRBD2. The CDR3 runs 15 residues. Germline V lookup: CDR1 SGHTA, CDR2 FQGNSA. V trimming: 5 bases; J trimming: 4 bases; junction bases outside the gene matches: 8. The CDR3, as DNA: TGTGCCAGCAGCCTGACTAGCAGGGCTTACAATGAGCAGTTCTTC. Translation: CASSLTSRAYNEQFF.

The chain uses TRBV7-3 and TRBJ2-1, with TRBD2 matching over 13 bases. The CDR3 consists of 15 residues. Looked up from germline, CDR1 is SGHTA and CDR2 is FQGTGA. Trimming at V came to 5 bases and at J to 4 bases, leaving 2 bases not matched to a gene. CDR3 DNA: TGTGCCAGCAGCGGACTAGCGGGAGTGTACAATGAGCAGTTCTTC. Translation: CASSGLAGVYNEQFF.

For this clone: The identical CDR3 is also encoded by other nucleotide sequences in the sample. The chain is built from TRBV12-3 or TRBV12-4 and TRBJ2-7; D gene unclear. The CDR3 has 13 residues. V was pared by 0 bases and J by 4 bases, with 7 bases between. CDR3 in DNA: TGTGCCAGCAGTTTAGCCGAGGATTACGAGCAGTACTTC. This sequence encodes CASSLAEDYEQYF.

In its sample, this clone was seen a few times. This chain connects TRBV28 to TRBJ2-7; TRBD2 matches 7 bases. The length of the CDR3 is 14 residues. V lost 3 bases and J lost 4; bases outside the gene matches: 6. Per germline, CDR1 MDHEN and CDR2 SYDVKM. CDR3 protein: CASSFGGSAYEQYF. CDR3 bases: TGTGCCAGCAGTTTTGGCGGGAGTGCTTACGAGCAGTACTTC.

J is TRBJ2-4 and V is TRBV5-1; maybe TRBD1 (6 bases). This CDR3 comprises 13 residues. The germline CDR1 and CDR2 sequences are SGHRS and YFSETQ. Trimming removed 2 bases at V and 11 bases at J, with 14 bases between. The DNA for the CDR3 is TGCGCCAGCAGCTTAACGGCAGGGGTCCTTCAGTACTTC. This sequence encodes CASSLTAGVLQYF.

The chain is built from TRBV7-9 and TRBJ1-1; D not certain. The V end lost 0 bases, the J end lost 3 bases, and 11 bases lay between the germline ends. Germline values: CDR1 SEHNR, CDR2 FQNEAQ (reference sequence). The CDR3 has 15 residues. The CDR3 region has the DNA TGTGCCAGCAGCTTAGCGCGTGTCTTCGACACTGAAGCTTTCTTT. It yields the protein CASSLARVFDTEAFF.

The rearrangement uses TRBV19 and TRBJ2-2; the D is unclear. CDR3 length equals 14 residues. Trimming left V 1 base short and J 2 bases short, with 5 bases between. Germline V gene data show CDR1 as LNHDA and CDR2 as SQIVND (reference sequence). DNA of the CDR3: TGTGCCAGTAGTATAGGGCAAAACACCGGGGAGCTGTTTTTT. Translating gives CASSIGQNTGELFF.

The chain combines TRBV6-5 with TRBJ1-5; tentative D call: TRBD1 (5 bases). This CDR3 is built from 15 residues. With 1 base removed from V and 0 bases from J, the gap between germline ends came to 7 bases. Germline V gene sequence: CDR1 MNHEY, CDR2 SVGAGI. CDR3 coding DNA: TGTGCCAGCAGTTACTTGCAGGGTAGCAATCAGCCCCAGCATTTT. It is translated as CASSYLQGSNQPQHF.

V is TRBV19 and J is TRBJ2-1; D is ambiguous. Germline lookup yields CDR1 LNHDA and CDR2 SQIVND (reference sequence). Trimming removed 2 bases from V and 0 bases from J, with 8 bases in between. The CDR3 is 15 residues long. CDR3 residues: CASSITANSYNEQFF. CDR3 nucleotide sequence: TGTGCCAGTAGTATAACCGCTAACTCCTACAATGAGCAGTTCTTC. The variable domain in full, completed from reference TRBV19 and TRBJ2-1, reads DGGITQSPKYLFRKEGQNVTLSCEQNLNHDAMYWYRQDPGQGLRLIYYSQIVNDFQKGDIAEGYSVSREKKESFPLTVTSAQKNPTAFYLCASSITANSYNEQFFGPGTRLTVL.

A single count supports this clone. The rearrangement uses TRBV7-9 and TRBJ2-4, with 9 bases matching TRBD2. Germline lookup yields CDR1 SEHNR and CDR2 FQNEAQ (reference sequence). This CDR3 is built from 16 residues. After removal of 6 bases from V and 0 bases from J, the junction contained 6 bases not matched to a gene. CDR3 sequence reads: CASSDSGSPAKNIQYF. The CDR3, as DNA: TGTGCCAGCAGTGATAGCGGGAGCCCAGCCAAAAACATTCAGTACTTC.

This chain links TRBV30 with TRBJ1-2, with D tentatively TRBD1 (6 bases). Trimming cost V 5 bases and J 8 bases, with 18 bases left between them. The CDR3 length is 13 residues. Germline assignment: CDR1 GTSNPN and CDR2 SVGIG (reference sequence). For the CDR3, the DNA is TGTGCCTGGCGAATGACAGGCTTTGGCGGCTACACCTTC. Translation gives CAWRMTGFGGYTF.

The chain is built from TRBV19 and TRBJ2-5; the D is unclear. The CDR3 is 13 residues long. V lost 6 bases and J 0 bases, leaving 8 bases between the germline ends. Per germline, CDR1 LNHDA and CDR2 SQIVND (reference sequence). CDR3: CASSPSDQETQYF. In DNA form, the CDR3 reads TGTGCCAGTAGCCCTTCCGACCAAGAGACCCAGTACTTC.